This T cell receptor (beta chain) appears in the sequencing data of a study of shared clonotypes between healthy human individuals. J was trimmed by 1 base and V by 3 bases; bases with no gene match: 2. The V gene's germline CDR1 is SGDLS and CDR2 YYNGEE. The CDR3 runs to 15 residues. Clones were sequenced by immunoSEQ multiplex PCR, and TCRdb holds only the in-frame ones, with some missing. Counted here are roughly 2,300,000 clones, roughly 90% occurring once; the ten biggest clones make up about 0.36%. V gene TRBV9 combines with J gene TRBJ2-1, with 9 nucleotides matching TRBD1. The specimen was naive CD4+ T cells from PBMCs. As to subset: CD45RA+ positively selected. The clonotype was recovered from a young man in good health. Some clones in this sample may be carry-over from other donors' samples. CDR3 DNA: TGTGCCAGCAGCGGGGGACAGGGTTCCTACAATGAGCAGTTCTTC. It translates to CASSGGQGSYNEQFF.